This T cell receptor (beta chain) was profiled in a study of blood T cell repertoires in COVID-19. Overall study: T cells, B-cell-depleted T cells, or PBMCs supplied cDNA or gDNA.

Source study methods: Reference gene primers were amplified, and this amplification served to estimate nucleated cell counts. Here immunoSEQ multiplex PCR was the method, and the copy in TCRdb shows in-frame clones only, minus some. Clone size and V and J calls were adopted from that table, with D and trimming inferred from the DNA. This table has about 87,000 clones, more than 75% appearing once. The clonotype was recovered from a man aged 40-50 years with acute or convalescent COVID-19. The sample was peripheral blood.

CDR3 DNA sequence: TGCAGTGCTAGTGACGCGGGGACAGATACGCAGTATTTT. It yields the protein CSASDAGTDTQYF. The V gene is TRBV20-1, the J gene TRBJ2-3; a weak D match, TRBD2 (6 bases). The germline V gene encodes CDR1 DFQATT and CDR2 SNEGSKA (reference sequence). The V and J ends lost 3 bases and 3 bases respectively, with 10 bases between them. The CDR3 spans 13 residues.